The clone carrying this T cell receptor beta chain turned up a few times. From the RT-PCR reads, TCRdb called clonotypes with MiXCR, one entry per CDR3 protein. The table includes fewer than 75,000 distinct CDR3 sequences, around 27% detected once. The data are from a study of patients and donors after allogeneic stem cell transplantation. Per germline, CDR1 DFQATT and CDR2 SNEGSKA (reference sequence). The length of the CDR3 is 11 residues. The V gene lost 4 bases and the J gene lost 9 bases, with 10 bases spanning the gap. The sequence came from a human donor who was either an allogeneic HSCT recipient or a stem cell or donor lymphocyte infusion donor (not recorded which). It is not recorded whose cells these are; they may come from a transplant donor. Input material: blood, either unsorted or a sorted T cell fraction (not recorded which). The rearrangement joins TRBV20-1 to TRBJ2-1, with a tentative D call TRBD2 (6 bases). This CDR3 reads CSAIMTSEQFF. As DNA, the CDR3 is TGCAGTGCTATCATGACTAGTGAGCAGTTCTTC.